Listed below are T cell receptor beta chains from one sample, sequenced in a study of T-cell memory formation after mild COVID-19. MiXCR, applied by TCRdb to the 5' RACE reads, yields one record per CDR3 protein. The sample lists approximately 410,000 distinct CDR3 sequences, roughly a quarter occurring once. Specimen: PBMCs or a T cell subset sorted from them (not recorded which). The origin of the receptors is an adult woman who had mild COVID-19 (a few samples of this study predate the infection). Cell type and time point are not known. Both conserved end residues are part of each CDR3. Fields, in order: J gene, CDR3 length, clone size, V gene, D gene, CDR3 DNA, CDR3 protein. The D gene is left open where the match is weak. The size entry is marked missing in some rows and otherwise reads once, few, many or a size class.

j_call: TRBJ1-5; cdr3_length: 15; clone_size: once; v_call: TRBV12-3/TRBV12-4; d_call: TRBD1; cdr3_nt: TGTGCCAGCAGTGACAGGGCGCGGGGCAATCAGCCCCAGCATTTT; cdr3_aa: CASSDRARGNQPQHF
j_call: TRBJ1-1; cdr3_length: 13; clone_size: few; v_call: TRBV15; d_call: .; cdr3_nt: TGTGCCACCAGCGGCCGACTGAACACTGAAGCTTTCTTT; cdr3_aa: CATSGRLNTEAFF
j_call: TRBJ1-1; cdr3_length: 15; clone_size: few; v_call: TRBV7-2; d_call: TRBD1; cdr3_nt: TGTGCCAGCAGCGAGCTACAGGGGTTCAACACTGAAGCTTTCTTT; cdr3_aa: CASSELQGFNTEAFF
j_call: TRBJ2-1; cdr3_length: 15; clone_size: .; v_call: TRBV9; d_call: TRBD2; cdr3_nt: TGTGCCAGCAGCGTCGGGTGGGCACTAGCGGGTGAGCAGTTCTTC; cdr3_aa: CASSVGWALAGEQFF
j_call: TRBJ1-3; cdr3_length: 17; clone_size: .; v_call: TRBV2; d_call: TRBD1; cdr3_nt: TGTGCCTTTATACCCGGGACAGGTCGATGGTCTGGAAACACCATATATTTT; cdr3_aa: CAFIPGTGRWSGNTIYF
j_call: TRBJ2-7; cdr3_length: 11; clone_size: few; v_call: TRBV30; d_call: .; cdr3_nt: TGTGCCTGGGGAGGTGGCTACGAGCAGTACTTC; cdr3_aa: CAWGGGYEQYF
j_call: TRBJ2-3; cdr3_length: 17; clone_size: .; v_call: TRBV24-1; d_call: .; cdr3_nt: TGTGCCACCAGCCCCTCCGTGGTAGCGGAGTTCACAGATACGCAGTATTTT; cdr3_aa: CATSPSVVAEFTDTQYF
j_call: TRBJ2-5; cdr3_length: 14; clone_size: few; v_call: TRBV29-1; d_call: .; cdr3_nt: TGCAGCGTTGAAGTAGTTGGGGCTATGGAGACCCAGTACTTC; cdr3_aa: CSVEVVGAMETQYF
j_call: TRBJ2-3; cdr3_length: 13; clone_size: few; v_call: TRBV6-5; d_call: .; cdr3_nt: TGTGCCAGCACGGCGGTAAACACAGATACGCAGTATTTT; cdr3_aa: CASTAVNTDTQYF
j_call: TRBJ2-3; cdr3_length: 16; clone_size: .; v_call: TRBV7-6; d_call: .; cdr3_nt: TGTGCCAGCAGCTTAGCGTTGACAGGAAGCACAGATACGCAGTATTTT; cdr3_aa: CASSLALTGSTDTQYF
j_call: TRBJ2-1; cdr3_length: 14; clone_size: many; v_call: TRBV7-6; d_call: .; cdr3_nt: TGTGCCAGCAGCCCCGGGACTTCAAGCAATGAGCAGTTCTTC; cdr3_aa: CASSPGTSSNEQFF
j_call: TRBJ2-1; cdr3_length: 15; clone_size: .; v_call: TRBV4-3; d_call: TRBD2; cdr3_nt: TGCGCCAGCAGCCGGACTAGCGGGACAGGCGATGAGCAGTTCTTC; cdr3_aa: CASSRTSGTGDEQFF
j_call: TRBJ2-2; cdr3_length: 14; clone_size: .; v_call: TRBV4-1; d_call: TRBD2; cdr3_nt: TGCGCCAGCAGCCATAGGACTAGCACCGGGGAGCTGTTTTTT; cdr3_aa: CASSHRTSTGELFF
j_call: TRBJ1-1; cdr3_length: 14; clone_size: .; v_call: TRBV4-1; d_call: .; cdr3_nt: TGCGCCAGCAGCCCGGGAGCCGCGACCACTGAAGCTTTCTTT; cdr3_aa: CASSPGAATTEAFF
j_call: TRBJ1-2; cdr3_length: 11; clone_size: .; v_call: TRBV10-3; d_call: .; cdr3_nt: TGTGCCATCAGTGGTGTAGGTGGCTACACCTTC; cdr3_aa: CAISGVGGYTF
j_call: TRBJ2-7; cdr3_length: 15; clone_size: .; v_call: TRBV28; d_call: TRBD1; cdr3_nt: TGTGCCAGCAAAGGACCGGGACAGGGGGCCGGGGAGCAGTACTTC; cdr3_aa: CASKGPGQGAGEQYF
j_call: TRBJ2-6; cdr3_length: 19; clone_size: .; v_call: TRBV7-2; d_call: TRBD1; cdr3_nt: TGTGCCAGCAGCCCAAGGACAGGGCTAGGGCGATCTGGGGCCAACGTCCTGACTTTC; cdr3_aa: CASSPRTGLGRSGANVLTF
j_call: TRBJ2-7; cdr3_length: 14; clone_size: few; v_call: TRBV15; d_call: .; cdr3_nt: TGTGCCACCGGAACGGGTGGCCCCCCCTACGAGCAGTACTTC; cdr3_aa: CATGTGGPPYEQYF
j_call: TRBJ1-6; cdr3_length: 16; clone_size: .; v_call: TRBV28; d_call: TRBD1; cdr3_nt: TGTGCCAGCAGACAGACAGGGATCACCTATAATTCACCCCTCCACTTT; cdr3_aa: CASRQTGITYNSPLHF
j_call: TRBJ2-4; cdr3_length: 14; clone_size: once; v_call: TRBV2; d_call: .; cdr3_nt: TGTGCCAGCAGTGCAGAGGGTTGGGGAAACATTCAGTACTTC; cdr3_aa: CASSAEGWGNIQYF
j_call: TRBJ2-7; cdr3_length: 14; clone_size: .; v_call: TRBV20-1; d_call: .; cdr3_nt: TGCAGTGCTAAGCAAGGCGGAACGTGGGACGAGCAGTACTTC; cdr3_aa: CSAKQGGTWDEQYF
j_call: TRBJ2-1; cdr3_length: 13; clone_size: .; v_call: TRBV4-3; d_call: .; cdr3_nt: TGCGCCAGCAGCCAAGAGGCCTACAATGAGCAGTTCTTC; cdr3_aa: CASSQEAYNEQFF
j_call: TRBJ2-5; cdr3_length: 15; clone_size: .; v_call: TRBV7-9; d_call: .; cdr3_nt: TGTGCCAGCAGCTTAGCTCCGGGCGCGGTTGAGACCCAGTACTTC; cdr3_aa: CASSLAPGAVETQYF
j_call: TRBJ2-3; cdr3_length: 16; clone_size: few; v_call: TRBV7-3; d_call: TRBD2; cdr3_nt: TGTGCCAGCAGCTCCGGAACTAGCGGGAGCACAGATACGCAGTATTTT; cdr3_aa: CASSSGTSGSTDTQYF
j_call: TRBJ1-3; cdr3_length: 14; clone_size: .; v_call: TRBV6-5; d_call: .; cdr3_nt: TGTGCCAGCAGAGGACTCACCTCTGGAAACACCATATATTTT; cdr3_aa: CASRGLTSGNTIYF
j_call: TRBJ1-1; cdr3_length: 13; clone_size: .; v_call: TRBV18; d_call: .; cdr3_nt: TGTGCCAGCTCACCTTGGTTGGAGGCTGAAGCTTTCTTT; cdr3_aa: CASSPWLEAEAFF